This entry lists 10 T cell receptor beta chains sequenced from one sample in a study of T cells in Graves' hyperthyroidism and ophthalmopathy. Authors of the study amplified TCR beta CDR3 regions from RNA transcripts. Using the HTBI primer set, a first-round RT-PCR was run on the TCR CDR3. TCRdb ran MiXCR on the multiplex PCR reads and lists one entry per CDR3 protein. The table records roughly 500,000 distinct CDR3 sequences, 22% of them present only once. What was sequenced was blood. The source is a woman aged 70-85 years with Graves' ophthalmopathy.

There are a few counts of this clonotype. The chain uses TRBV9 and TRBJ2-5; D uncertain. Trimming left V 3 bases short and J 1 base short, with 10 bases between. The CDR3 loop spans 14 amino acids. CDR1 is SGDLS, CDR2 YYNGEE, per germline. The CDR3 is CASSAHKIQETQYF. DNA of the CDR3: TGTGCCAGCAGCGCCCACAAGATCCAAGAGACCCAGTACTTC.

This clonotype was counted at least ten times. The genes are TRBV11-2 and TRBJ1-2, with D maybe TRBD1 (5 bases). V dropped 8 bases and J dropped 6 bases, with 13 bases sitting between them. The germline V gene encodes CDR1 SGHAT and CDR2 FQNNGV. The CDR3 length is 12 residues. CDR3 sequence reads: CASSGLTNGYTF. CDR3 in DNA: TGTGCCAGCTCGGGACTCACGAATGGCTACACCTTC.

This clonotype has just one count. This chain connects TRBV10-3 to TRBJ2-2; no clear D. The length of the CDR3 is 12 residues. Germline CDR1 reads ENHRY; CDR2 reads SYGVKD. The V and J ends lost 4 bases and 5 bases respectively, with 5 bases between them. CDR3 loop: CAISGSTGELFF. CDR3 sequence (DNA): TGTGCCATCAGTGGAAGTACCGGGGAGCTGTTTTTT.

The rearrangement uses TRBV20-1 and TRBJ1-2; 7 nucleotides match TRBD1. Trimming took 3 bases from V and 5 from J; bases not matched to a gene: 9. Germline CDR1 DFQATT, CDR2 SNEGSKA (reference sequence). The CDR3 sequence is 14 residues long. The CDR3 sequence is CSARRGRDRYGYTF. Here the CDR3 DNA reads TGCAGTGCTAGGAGGGGGCGCGATCGGTATGGCTACACCTTC.

A note on this clonotype: Germline and junction disagree at one end, which may indicate a read error. The chain carries TRBV2 and TRBJ2-1; TRBD1 matches at 8 bases. Germline assignment: CDR1 SNHLY and CDR2 FYNNEI. The CDR3 is 14 amino acids. In nucleotides, the CDR3 is TGTGCCAGCGGTCGGACAGGGTTCTACAGTGAGCAGTTCTTC. This translates into CASGRTGFYSEQFF.

This clonotype was seen at least ten times. The gene calls are TRBV11-2 and TRBJ2-1; TRBD1 agrees at 7 bases. Looked up from germline, CDR1 is SGHAT and CDR2 is FQNNGV. The CDR3 runs to 13 residues. Losses at the gene ends were 5 bases for V and 4 bases for J; bases not matched to a gene: 2. CDR3 amino acids: CASSRQGYNEQFF. CDR3 sequence (DNA): TGTGCCAGCAGCCGACAGGGATACAATGAGCAGTTCTTC.

The CDR3 DNA reads as TGTGCCAGCAGCGCAACAGGGATTACGGCAGATACGCAGTATTTT. Residues: CASSATGITADTQYF. The V call is TRBV9, the J call TRBJ2-3; D is perhaps TRBD1 (6 bases). The CDR3 spans 15 residues. CDR1 SGDLS and CDR2 YYNGEE come from the germline V gene. V was trimmed by 3 bases and J by 4 bases, leaving 15 bases between them.

This sequence joins TRBV7-6 and TRBJ2-7; perhaps D is TRBD1 or TRBD2 (5 bases each). The germline V gene has CDR1 SGHVS and CDR2 FNYEAQ. The CDR3 extends over 14 amino acids. Trimming removed 2 bases at V and 0 bases at J, with 8 bases between. This CDR3 reads CASSLWDGSYEQYF. CDR3 coding DNA: TGTGCCAGCAGCTTATGGGACGGCTCCTACGAGCAGTACTTC.

The chain recombines TRBV7-2 with TRBJ2-3; TRBD2 is a possible D gene (5 bases). There are 16 residues in the CDR3. V lost 5 bases, J lost 0 bases, and 15 bases lay in between. Per germline, CDR1 SGHTA and CDR2 FQGNSA. CDR3 sequence (DNA): TGTGCCAGCAGCCCCGGCGGGTTCCCTAGCACAGATACGCAGTATTTT. It yields the protein CASSPGGFPSTDTQYF.

This clonotype was seen a few times. The chain combines TRBV18 with TRBJ2-1; D might be TRBD2 (6 bases). The CDR3 runs to 15 residues. The V gene's germline CDR1 is KGHSH and CDR2 LQKENI. V was clipped by 3 bases and J by 6 bases, with 15 bases between them. The CDR3 protein is CASSPPTGGTNEQFF. The CDR3 DNA reads as TGTGCCAGCTCACCCCCGACCGGGGGAACCAATGAGCAGTTCTTC.